What follows are 9 T cell receptor beta chains derived from one specimen sequenced in a study of OX40 agonist ivuxolimab in advanced cancers. The protocol was immunoSEQ multiplex PCR, while the TCRdb copy is restricted to in-frame clones and leaves out a portion. The table has some 69,000 clones, just over 90% seen once. Specimen: CD4+ or CD8+ T cells sorted from blood, collected in a trial of the OX40 agonist ivuxolimab. All receptors come from an adult with an advanced solid tumor such as melanoma, head and neck, liver or kidney cancer.

This sequence joins TRBV12-5 and TRBJ2-6; possibly TRBD1 for D (6 bases). This CDR3 is 14 amino acids long. Germline CDR1 is LGHNT and CDR2 is FRNRAP. V was shortened by 6 bases and J by 2 bases, with 8 bases between the two germline ends. The CDR3: CASGWGPGANVLTF. The CDR3 DNA reads as TGTGCTAGTGGGTGGGGGCCTGGGGCCAACGTCCTGACTTTC.

The chain recombines TRBV4-2 with TRBJ1-2, with D perhaps matching TRBD1 (6 bases). Germline V gene data show CDR1 as LGHNA and CDR2 as YNFKEQ. V gave up 2 bases and J gave up 6 bases, with 16 bases separating them. The CDR3 consists of 15 residues. The CDR3 is CASSQLQGIVHGYTF. CDR3 coding DNA: TGTGCCAGCAGCCAACTTCAGGGGATCGTTCATGGCTACACCTTC.

The V and J genes are TRBV20-1 and TRBJ1-1; a weak D match, TRBD1 (5 bases). The CDR3 is 11 amino acids. From germline, CDR1 is DFQATT and CDR2 SNEGSKA (reference sequence). V was shortened by 3 bases and J by 7 bases, with 9 bases between the two germline ends. The CDR3 nucleotides are TGCAGTGCTAGGGGGACTATTGAAGCTTTCTTT. Amino acids: CSARGTIEAFF.

The count of this clone is one. The J gene is TRBJ2-7, the V gene TRBV21-1; the table's TRBD2 call for D was not verified on the DNA. TRBV21-1 is annotated as a pseudogene. The CDR3 contains 15 residues. As DNA, the CDR3 is TGTGCCAGCAGCTTAACCGGCGGGAGGAACTACGAGCAGTACTTC. As protein: CASSLTGGRNYEQYF.

The gene calls are TRBV19 and TRBJ2-3; D not resolved. Trimming took off 6 bases at V and 0 bases at J, with 25 bases between the two ends. Germline V CDR1 and CDR2: LNHDA, SQIVND (reference sequence). The CDR3 spans 19 residues. The CDR3 DNA follows: TGTGCCAGTAGGGATACAGCCCTGTATGAAAGTTCTAGCACAGATACGCAGTATTTT. It codes for CASRDTALYESSSTDTQYF.

The rearrangement links TRBV15 to TRBJ2-2; 8 positions match TRBD2. The CDR3 contains 16 residues. The V gene's germline CDR1 is LNHNV and CDR2 YYDKDF (reference sequence). V lost 1 base and J lost 7; bases outside the gene matches: 8. In nucleotides, the CDR3 is TGTGCCACCAGCAGAGGCCCCGGGACTAGTTTCGGGGAGCTGTTTTTT. Translated, it gives CATSRGPGTSFGELFF.

The chain recombines TRBV2 with TRBJ1-5; a possible D gene is TRBD1 (6 bases). The CDR3 length is 13 residues. The V gene lost 4 bases and the J gene lost 5 bases, with 9 bases spanning the gap. The V gene's germline CDR1 is SNHLY and CDR2 FYNNEI. CDR3 in DNA: TGTGCCAGCAGTGCGGACAGCCATCAGCCCCAGCATTTT. It translates to CASSADSHQPQHF.

J is TRBJ1-5 and V is TRBV28; 7 bases align to TRBD1. In germline, CDR1 is MDHEN, CDR2 SYDVKM. With 10 bases clipped from V and 2 bases from J, the junction kept 20 bases outside the gene matches. There are 18 residues in the CDR3. This CDR3 is CAISTWEQGVSGNQPQHF. The CDR3 nucleotides read TGTGCCATATCCACCTGGGAGCAGGGGGTATCGGGCAATCAGCCCCAGCATTTT.

The sample holds one count of this clone. The genes are TRBV11-2 and TRBJ1-6, with D possibly TRBD1 on 6 matching bases. V lost 5 bases to trimming and J lost 1 base, with 18 bases between them. Germline values: CDR1 SGHAT, CDR2 FQNNGV. The CDR3 runs 18 residues. In DNA, the CDR3 is TGTGCCAGCAGCCCCGAGGGGGGGAGTAGGTCCTATAATTCACCCCTCCACTTT. This translates into CASSPEGGSRSYNSPLHF.